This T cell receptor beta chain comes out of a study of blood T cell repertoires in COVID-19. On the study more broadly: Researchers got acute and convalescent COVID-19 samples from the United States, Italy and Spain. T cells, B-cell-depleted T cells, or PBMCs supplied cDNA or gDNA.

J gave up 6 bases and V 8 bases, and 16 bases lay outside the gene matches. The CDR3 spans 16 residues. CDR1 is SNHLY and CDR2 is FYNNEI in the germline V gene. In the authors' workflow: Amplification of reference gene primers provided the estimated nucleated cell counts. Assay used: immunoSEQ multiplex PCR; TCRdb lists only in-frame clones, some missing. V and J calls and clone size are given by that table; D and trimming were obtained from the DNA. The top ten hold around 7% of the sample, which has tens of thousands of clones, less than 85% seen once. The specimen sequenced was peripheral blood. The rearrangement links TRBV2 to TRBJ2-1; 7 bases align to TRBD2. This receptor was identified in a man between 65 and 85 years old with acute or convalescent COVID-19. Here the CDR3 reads CASAGGLAVKLNEQFF. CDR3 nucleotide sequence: TGTGCCAGCGCTGGGGGTCTAGCGGTGAAACTCAATGAGCAGTTCTTC.